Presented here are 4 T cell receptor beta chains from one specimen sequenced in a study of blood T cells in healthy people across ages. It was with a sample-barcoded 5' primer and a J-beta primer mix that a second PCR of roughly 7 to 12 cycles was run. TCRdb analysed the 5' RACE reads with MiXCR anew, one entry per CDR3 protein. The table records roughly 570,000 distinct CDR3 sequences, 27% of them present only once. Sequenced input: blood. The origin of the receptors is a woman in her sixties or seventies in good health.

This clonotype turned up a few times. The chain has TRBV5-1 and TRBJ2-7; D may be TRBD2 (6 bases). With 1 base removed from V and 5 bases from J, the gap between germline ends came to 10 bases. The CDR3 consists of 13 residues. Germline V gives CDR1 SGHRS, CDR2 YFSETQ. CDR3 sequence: CASSLSWGDEQYF. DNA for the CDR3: TGCGCCAGCAGCTTGTCTTGGGGGGACGAGCAGTACTTC.

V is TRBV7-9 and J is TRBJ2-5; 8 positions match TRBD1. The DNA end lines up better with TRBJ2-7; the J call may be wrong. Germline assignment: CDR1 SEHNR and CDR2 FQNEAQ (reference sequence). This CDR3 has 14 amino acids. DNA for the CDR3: TGTGCCAGCAGCCCTAGTGGACAGGGAAACGAGCAGTACTTC. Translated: CASSPSGQGNEQYF.

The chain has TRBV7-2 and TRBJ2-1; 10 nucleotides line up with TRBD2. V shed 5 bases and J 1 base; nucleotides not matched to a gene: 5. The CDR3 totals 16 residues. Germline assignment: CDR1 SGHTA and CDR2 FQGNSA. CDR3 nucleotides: TGTGCCAGCAGCCCCGCTAGCGGGGGTTCCTACAATGAGCAGTTCTTC. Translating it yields CASSPASGGSYNEQFF.

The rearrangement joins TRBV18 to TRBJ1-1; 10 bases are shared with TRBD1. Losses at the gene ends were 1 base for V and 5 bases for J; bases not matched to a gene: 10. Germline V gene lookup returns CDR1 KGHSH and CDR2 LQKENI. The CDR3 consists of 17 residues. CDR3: CASSPRLSDRGLTEAFF. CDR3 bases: TGTGCCAGCTCACCACGTTTAAGTGACAGGGGGCTAACTGAAGCTTTCTTT. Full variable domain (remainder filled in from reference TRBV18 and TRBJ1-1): NAGVMQNPRHLVRRRGQEARLRCSPMKGHSHVYWYRQLPEEGLKFMVYLQKENIIDESGMPKERFSAEFPKEGPSILRIQQVVRGDSAAYFCASSPRLSDRGLTEAFFGQGTRLTVV.